This T cell receptor (beta chain) appears in the sequencing data of a study of regulatory T cells in long-lasting Graves disease. This clonotype appeared a few times. The target antigen is unknown. Arm-PCR of CDR3 regions and iRepertoire HTBI primers were the basis on which TCR beta libraries were built. The authors' processing: Overall, samples carried some 67 TRBV and about 14 TRBJ segments. TCRdb reprocessed the multiplex PCR reads via MiXCR and lists one record per CDR3 protein. In this record, the V and J calls reflect TCRdb's handling and not the investigators' own analysis. The table shows 400,000 to 500,000 distinct CDR3 sequences, with approximately 16% occurring only once. CDR1 and CDR2 from the germline V gene are KGHDR and SFDVKD. CDR3 length equals 15 residues. Between the trimmed V and J ends, which lost 4 bases and 4 bases, there was a span of 14 bases. Documented time point: newly diagnosed GD, antithyroid drugs for less than 3 months. PBMC RNA served as the TCR library source.

General study findings and limits: There was favoring of TRBV28, TRBJ1-2 and TRBJ2-5 in persistent disease.

These same records also appear under a second study, on T cells in Graves' hyperthyroidism and ophthalmopathy. According to that study: The HTBI primer set drove a first-round RT-PCR of the TCR CDR3.

The receptor comes from a woman aged 30 to 39 with Graves disease. The rearrangement joins TRBV24-1 to TRBJ2-3; D uncertain. The sample consisted of peripheral blood mononuclear cells (PBMCs), taken at new diagnosis, from a patient treated with antithyroid drugs. The chain's CDR3 is CATSDRLGPADTQYF. CDR3 coding DNA: TGTGCCACCAGTGACCGGCTAGGCCCCGCAGATACGCAGTATTTT.